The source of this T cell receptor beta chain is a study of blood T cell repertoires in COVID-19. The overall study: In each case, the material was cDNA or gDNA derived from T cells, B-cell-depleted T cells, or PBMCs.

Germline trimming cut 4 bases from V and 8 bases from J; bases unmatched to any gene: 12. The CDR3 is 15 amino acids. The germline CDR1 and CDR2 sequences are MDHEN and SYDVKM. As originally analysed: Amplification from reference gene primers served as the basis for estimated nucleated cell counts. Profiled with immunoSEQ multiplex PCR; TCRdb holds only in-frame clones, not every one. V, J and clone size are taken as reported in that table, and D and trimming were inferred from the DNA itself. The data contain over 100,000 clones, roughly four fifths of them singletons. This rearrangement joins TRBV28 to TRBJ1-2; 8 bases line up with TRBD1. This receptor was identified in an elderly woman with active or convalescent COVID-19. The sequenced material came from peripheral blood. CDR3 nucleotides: TGTGCCAGCAGTTCGGGACAGGCCTCCCCGGAAGGCTACACCTTC. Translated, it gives CASSSGQASPEGYTF.